The clone carrying this TCR beta chain showed up just a few times. Its specificity is unknown. These data belong to a study of early T cells in non-severe SARS-CoV-2 infection. About the research overall: Alpha and beta chains were unpaired, from unsorted whole-blood bulk RNA.

CDR3 size: 13 residues. Germline V CDR1 and CDR2: SQVTM, ANQGSEA. V trimming: 6 bases; J trimming: 9 bases; junction bases outside the gene matches: 12. Study-level results: VDJdb-based matching was biased toward anti-spike CD8 responses and missed private and CD4 specificities.

Researchers attached unique molecular identifiers to individual cDNA molecules. In TCRdb, the 5' RACE reads were re-called with MiXCR into one record per CDR3 protein. The sample holds roughly 51,000 distinct CDR3 sequences, about 10% seen once. The chain is built from TRBV29-1 and TRBJ2-7; 9 bases are shared with TRBD1. The source of this sequence is an adult who was a healthcare worker with PCR-confirmed SARS-CoV-2 infection or an uninfected control (not recorded which). Sequencing was carried out using whole blood. The CDR3: CSVRPGQGPGQYF. The DNA of the CDR3 is TGCAGCGTGCGGCCGGGACAGGGCCCCGGGCAGTACTTC.